A single sample gave rise to the 18 T cell receptor beta chains below, sequenced in a study of blood T cell repertoires in COVID-19. Repertoires were generated with immunoSEQ multiplex PCR, while TCRdb's copy carries only in-frame clones and drops some. The data show about 160,000 clones, with about four fifths seen just once and around 3.2% held by the top ten. Sequencing input: PBMCs or T cells enriched from blood (not recorded which). These receptors were taken from a woman aged 55 to 70 who had recovered from COVID-19.

This chain connects TRBV27 to TRBJ1-2, with 10 bases aligning to TRBD1. V lost 7 bases to trimming and J lost 8 bases; unmatched junction nucleotides: 10. Looked up from germline, CDR1 is MNHEY and CDR2 is SMNVEV (reference sequence). The CDR3 totals 14 residues. CDR3 in amino acids: CASKPGQGWEGYTF. The DNA for the CDR3 is TGTGCCAGCAAACCGGGACAGGGGTGGGAGGGCTACACCTTC.

The chain uses TRBV3-1 (or the pseudogene TRBV3-2) and TRBJ2-3; TRBD1 matches at 9 bases. The CDR3 covers 19 residues. Germline CDR1 reads LGHDT; CDR2 reads YNNKEL (reference sequence). With V trimmed by 1 base and J by 4 bases, 15 bases remained unmatched. DNA of the CDR3: TGTGCCAGCAGCCAAGGTCTTCGGGGACAGGGTGTAGAGGCAGATACGCAGTATTTT. This codes for CASSQGLRGQGVEADTQYF.

J is TRBJ1-5 and V is TRBV5-5; D call uncertain. The V gene lost 0 bases and the J gene lost 4 bases, with 8 bases spanning the gap. Germline CDR1 SGHKS, CDR2 YYEKEE (reference sequence). This CDR3 region has 14 residues. The CDR3 DNA reads TGTGCCAGCAGCTTGGCCTACAGTAATCAGCCCCAGCATTTT. This translates into CASSLAYSNQPQHF.

The V gene is TRBV9, the J gene TRBJ2-2, with a possible D match to TRBD1 (6 bases). With 3 bases removed from V and 0 bases from J, the gap between germline ends came to 18 bases. The V gene's germline CDR1 is SGDLS and CDR2 YYNGEE. The CDR3 extends over 18 amino acids. CDR3 DNA: TGTGCCAGCAGCGCGGCCGGGACAATTCAGGCGAACACCGGGGAGCTGTTTTTT. Amino acids: CASSAAGTIQANTGELFF.

This clone was seen a single time. The chain recombines TRBV18 with TRBJ2-2, with TRBD2 as a possible D gene (7 bases). CDR3 length equals 17 residues. V lost 1 base to trimming and J lost 3 bases, with 15 bases between them. The germline gives CDR1 KGHSH, CDR2 LQKENI. The CDR3 nucleotides are TGTGCCAGCTCACCACTTTTCCGGGGGGCCGACACCGGGGAGCTGTTTTTT. It specifies CASSPLFRGADTGELFF. The full variable domain, its missing parts supplied by reference TRBV18 and TRBJ2-2, is NAGVMQNPRHLVRRRGQEARLRCSPMKGHSHVYWYRQLPEEGLKFMVYLQKENIIDESGMPKERFSAEFPKEGPSILRIQQVVRGDSAAYFCASSPLFRGADTGELFFGEGSRLTVL.

This clone appeared a few times. The chain uses TRBV4-1 and TRBJ1-4; 7 nucleotides line up with TRBD1. Germline CDR1 MGHRA, CDR2 YSYEKL. The CDR3 length is 17 residues. V trimming: 0 bases; J trimming: 8 bases; junction bases outside the gene matches: 12. CDR3 nucleotide sequence: TGCGCCAGCAGCCAAGAAGCGCGACAGGGAAACAGGGAAAAACTGTTTTTT. It translates to CASSQEARQGNREKLFF.

The chain has TRBV5-1 and TRBJ1-3; D remains ambiguous. The CDR3 runs 12 residues. Germline CDR1 is SGHRS and CDR2 is YFSETQ. V was clipped by 10 bases and J by 2 bases, with 10 bases between them. The CDR3 loop reads CAQKAAGNTIYF. In DNA form, the CDR3 reads TGCGCCCAGAAGGCGGCTGGAAACACCATATATTTT.

The chain employs TRBV6-5 and TRBJ1-2, with TRBD1 matching over 8 bases. Germline V lookup: CDR1 MNHEY, CDR2 SVGAGI. CDR3 length equals 16 residues. The ends lost 0 bases at V and 3 bases at J; junction bases unmatched: 6. As DNA, the CDR3 is TGTGCCAGCAGTTACTCCACCCTGACAGGGGACTATGGCTACACCTTC. Encoded protein: CASSYSTLTGDYGYTF.

DNA of the CDR3: TGTGCCAGCAGCCTAGGACTAGCGGGGGGGCGTAAAGATACGCAGTATTTT. It encodes CASSLGLAGGRKDTQYF. The chain joins TRBV5-5 to TRBJ2-3; TRBD2 aligns across 15 bases. CDR1 is SGHKS and CDR2 is YYEKEE in the germline V gene (reference sequence). CDR3 length: 17 amino acids. V gave up 4 bases and J gave up 5 bases; unmatched junction bases: 8.

This clone is a singleton in its sample. V usage is TRBV12-5 and J usage is TRBJ2-5; 8 nucleotides agree with TRBD2. Germline CDR1 reads LGHNT; CDR2 reads FRNRAP. This CDR3 spans 14 amino acids. J was trimmed by 5 bases and V by 5 bases; bases with no gene match: 7. CDR3 nucleotides: TGTGCTAGTGGTCCCGGGAGGGTACGTGAGACCCAGTACTTC. This sequence encodes CASGPGRVRETQYF.

V gene TRBV20-1 combines with J gene TRBJ2-5, with 7 bases matching TRBD1. After removal of 3 bases from V and 4 bases from J, the junction contained 8 bases not matched to a gene. Germline assignment: CDR1 DFQATT and CDR2 SNEGSKA (reference sequence). CDR3 length equals 14 residues. The CDR3 spells CSASQRQGAETQYF. As DNA, the CDR3 is TGCAGTGCTAGTCAAAGACAGGGCGCAGAGACCCAGTACTTC.

This chain connects TRBV5-6 to TRBJ1-2; D unclear. The CDR3 is 14 amino acids. CDR1 and CDR2 (germline): SGHDT, YYEEEE. V shed 0 bases and J shed 1 base, with 7 bases lying between them. Here the CDR3 DNA reads TGTGCCAGCAGCTTGGATCGCAGTAACTATGGCTACACCTTC. This gives the protein CASSLDRSNYGYTF.

The chain is built from TRBV5-8 and TRBJ2-7; D uncertain. CDR1 and CDR2 from the germline V gene are SGHTS and YDEGEE. Trimming took 4 bases from V and 0 from J, leaving 11 bases between them. This CDR3 region has 14 residues. In DNA form, the CDR3 reads TGTGCCAGCAGCCGCAGAGAGGACTCCTACGAGCAGTACTTC. Translated, it gives CASSRREDSYEQYF. The complete variable domain, with remaining parts taken from reference TRBV5-8 and TRBJ2-7, reads EAGVTQSPTHLIKTRGQQATLRCSPISGHTSVYWYQQALGLGLQFLLWYDEGEERNRGNFPPRFSGRQFPNYSSELNVNALELEDSALYLCASSRREDSYEQYFGPGTRLTVT.

The gene calls are TRBV5-1 and TRBJ2-1; 8 bases fit TRBD1. After removal of 4 bases from V and 7 bases from J, the junction contained 7 bases not matched to a gene. CDR1 SGHRS and CDR2 YFSETQ come from the germline V gene. There are 14 residues in the CDR3. The CDR3 region is CASSTTGGRNEQFF. The CDR3 region has the DNA TGCGCCAGCAGCACAACAGGGGGAAGGAATGAGCAGTTCTTC.

In this sample, this clone turned up once. The chain couples TRBV6-5 to TRBJ2-7; weak D call: TRBD2 (6 bases). V lost 10 bases and J 2 bases, leaving 18 bases between the germline ends. This CDR3 is built from 14 residues. Germline lookup yields CDR1 MNHEY and CDR2 SVGAGI. This CDR3 reads CATLRGSGTYEQYF. CDR3 in DNA: TGTGCCACTCTGCGGGGCTCCGGGACCTACGAGCAGTACTTC.

V usage is TRBV19 and J usage is TRBJ2-1; TRBD1 might be the D (7 bases). Germline CDR1 is LNHDA and CDR2 is SQIVND (reference sequence). Trimming shortened V by 3 bases and J by 6 bases, and 15 bases separated the two germline ends. The CDR3 has 15 residues. The CDR3 DNA follows: TGTGCCAGTAGTATGAACCAGGGGGGCATCAATGAGCAGTTCTTC. Protein sequence: CASSMNQGGINEQFF.

The rearrangement joins TRBV6-5 to TRBJ2-1; tentative D call: TRBD1 (5 bases). Deletions cut 9 bases from V and 8 bases from J, with 23 bases between. This CDR3 is built from 15 residues. The germline gives CDR1 MNHEY, CDR2 SVGAGI. The CDR3 bases are TGTGCCAGTGCTGGAAAAGCCTGGGGCAGGGATGAGCAGTTCTTC. Encoded protein: CASAGKAWGRDEQFF.

This clone was counted a few times. The V gene is TRBV19, the J gene TRBJ2-7; 8 bases are a match to TRBD1. V was pared by 3 bases and J by 5 bases, with 3 bases of the junction left unmatched. Germline V CDR1 and CDR2: LNHDA, SQIVND (reference sequence). CDR3 length: 13 residues. CDR3 nucleotide sequence: TGTGCCAGTAGTATCGGACAGGGCCACGAGCAGTACTTC. As protein: CASSIGQGHEQYF.